The rows below give T cell receptor beta chains drawn from one sample of a study of shared clonotypes between healthy human individuals. Measured with immunoSEQ multiplex PCR; TCRdb has only the in-frame clones, and not every one. The table lists over 2 million clones, 90% to 95% of them singletons. Sample: naive CD4+ T cells sorted from blood. All receptors derive from a man aged 18-30 years in good health. CDR3s include the opening cysteine and the closing phenylalanine or tryptophan. The order of the fields is D gene, J gene, clone size, V gene, CDR3 DNA, CDR3 protein. A D gene is named only where the DNA matches it firmly. Size is omitted from some rows. Given values are once, few, many or a class for expanded clones.

D gene: NA; J gene: TRBJ2-1; clone size: NA; V gene: TRBV5-1; CDR3 DNA: TGCGCCAGCAGCCCGGCTAGCCCGAACAATGAGCAGTTCTTC; CDR3 protein: CASSPASPNNEQFF
D gene: TRBD2; J gene: TRBJ2-7; clone size: NA; V gene: TRBV6-1; CDR3 DNA: TGTGCCAGCAGTGAACCGACTAGCGGGAGGGTGGGCGAGCAGTACTTC; CDR3 protein: CASSEPTSGRVGEQYF
D gene: NA; J gene: TRBJ2-3; clone size: NA; V gene: TRBV4-2; CDR3 DNA: TGTGCCAGCAGCCGAATGGGTGGCACAGATACGCAGTATTTT; CDR3 protein: CASSRMGGTDTQYF
D gene: NA; J gene: TRBJ1-3; clone size: NA; V gene: TRBV5-1; CDR3 DNA: TGCGCCAGCAGCTTGGACCTAGGCTCTGGAAACACCATATATTTT; CDR3 protein: CASSLDLGSGNTIYF
D gene: TRBD1; J gene: TRBJ2-2; clone size: NA; V gene: TRBV19; CDR3 DNA: TGTGCCAGTGATTTTGGACAGGGCTGGTCCGGGGAGCTGTTTTTT; CDR3 protein: CASDFGQGWSGELFF
D gene: NA; J gene: TRBJ2-2; clone size: NA; V gene: TRBV11-2; CDR3 DNA: TGTGCCAGCAGCTTAGCCATGGGGGGCGCGACCGGGGAGCTGTTTTTT; CDR3 protein: CASSLAMGGATGELFF
D gene: NA; J gene: TRBJ2-2; clone size: NA; V gene: TRBV7-2; CDR3 DNA: TGTGCCAGCAGCTTTGTTTCAGGGGAGAACACCGGGGAGCTGTTTTTT; CDR3 protein: CASSFVSGENTGELFF
D gene: NA; J gene: TRBJ1-1; clone size: NA; V gene: TRBV25-1; CDR3 DNA: TGTGCCAGCAGTGCCCCGATTGGGAGCATGAACACTGAAGCTTTCTTT; CDR3 protein: CASSAPIGSMNTEAFF
D gene: TRBD2; J gene: TRBJ2-3; clone size: once; V gene: TRBV9; CDR3 DNA: TGTGCCAGCAGCGTAGGAGCGGGAGGGACAACTAGCACAGATACGCAGTATTTT; CDR3 protein: CASSVGAGGTTSTDTQYF
D gene: NA; J gene: TRBJ2-4; clone size: NA; V gene: TRBV27; CDR3 DNA: TGTGCCAGCAGTCCCGTCCGTTTGGGGGAGAGGAACATTCAGTACTTC; CDR3 protein: CASSPVRLGERNIQYF
D gene: TRBD2; J gene: TRBJ2-1; clone size: NA; V gene: TRBV14; CDR3 DNA: TGTGCCAGCAGCCAGTTGACCGGGACTAGCGATTTCGATGAGCAGTTCTTC; CDR3 protein: CASSQLTGTSDFDEQFF
D gene: NA; J gene: TRBJ1-1; clone size: once; V gene: TRBV2; CDR3 DNA: TGTGCCAGCAGTGAAGTCGCGGGAAACACTGAAGCTTTCTTT; CDR3 protein: CASSEVAGNTEAFF
D gene: TRBD1; J gene: TRBJ2-3; clone size: NA; V gene: TRBV4-2; CDR3 DNA: TGTGCCAGCAGGCGACAGGGAAACACAGATACGCAGTATTTT; CDR3 protein: CASRRQGNTDTQYF
D gene: TRBD1; J gene: TRBJ1-2; clone size: once; V gene: TRBV4-1; CDR3 DNA: TGCGCCAGCAGCCACCCGGGACAGGGGGGCGGCTACACCTTC; CDR3 protein: CASSHPGQGGGYTF
D gene: NA; J gene: TRBJ2-5; clone size: NA; V gene: TRBV11-3; CDR3 DNA: TGTGCCAGCAGCCAACCTTTCCCCGAGACCCAGTACTTC; CDR3 protein: CASSQPFPETQYF
D gene: NA; J gene: TRBJ2-7; clone size: NA; V gene: TRBV4-3; CDR3 DNA: TGCGCCAGCAGCCAAGCTTTTGAGAACTCCTACGAGCAGTACTTC; CDR3 protein: CASSQAFENSYEQYF
D gene: NA; J gene: TRBJ1-2; clone size: NA; V gene: TRBV19; CDR3 DNA: TGTGCCAGTAGCCCCTCAAATGAGAATGGCTACACCTTC; CDR3 protein: CASSPSNENGYTF
D gene: NA; J gene: TRBJ1-2; clone size: once; V gene: TRBV6-6; CDR3 DNA: TGTGCCAGCAGTTACAGACAGCGTGATGGCTACACCTTC; CDR3 protein: CASSYRQRDGYTF
D gene: TRBD1; J gene: TRBJ1-2; clone size: NA; V gene: TRBV5-1; CDR3 DNA: TGCGCCAGCAGCTTGGAAGGACAGGCATCCTATGGCTACACCTTC; CDR3 protein: CASSLEGQASYGYTF
D gene: TRBD2; J gene: TRBJ2-5; clone size: NA; V gene: TRBV29-1; CDR3 DNA: TGCAGCGGGGGAATAGCGGGAGGATCCCCACAAGAGACCCAGTACTTC; CDR3 protein: CSGGIAGGSPQETQYF
D gene: NA; J gene: TRBJ2-7; clone size: NA; V gene: TRBV7-9; CDR3 DNA: TGTGCCAGCAGCGCCCAGCACTACGAGCAGTACTTC; CDR3 protein: CASSAQHYEQYF
D gene: TRBD1; J gene: TRBJ1-2; clone size: NA; V gene: TRBV7-8; CDR3 DNA: TGTGCCAGCAGCTTAAGAGGGGGCTTGGACTATGGCTACACCTTC; CDR3 protein: CASSLRGGLDYGYTF
D gene: NA; J gene: TRBJ1-3; clone size: NA; V gene: TRBV6-1; CDR3 DNA: TGTGCCAGCAGGGGGGGAGGCTCTGGAAACACCATATATTTT; CDR3 protein: CASRGGGSGNTIYF
D gene: TRBD1; J gene: TRBJ1-6; clone size: NA; V gene: TRBV27; CDR3 DNA: TGTGCCAGCAGTCACTCCCGGGACAGGGGCCCCAAAAATTCACCCCTCCACTTT; CDR3 protein: CASSHSRDRGPKNSPLHF